This T cell receptor (beta chain) was sequenced for a study of post-analysis software for immune sequencing data. Study-wide results and caveats: Roughly 5 TRBV segments occurring more often in patients than controls included TRBV5-6, TRBV5-1 and TRBV20-1.

The CDR3 extends over 12 amino acids. CDR1 is SGHVS, CDR2 FNYEAQ, per germline. After removal of 11 bases from V and 2 bases from J, the junction contained 6 bases not matched to a gene. Notes on this clonotype: What it binds is not known.

Each TCR beta cDNA library carried unique molecular identifiers. TCRdb re-derived calls from the PCR reads in MiXCR, one entry per CDR3 protein. The table includes 250,000 to 300,000 distinct CDR3 sequences, just over 35% detected once. This chain uses TRBV7-6 with TRBJ2-7; TRBD2 aligns across 7 bases. This receptor was obtained from a girl aged 5-17 years with multiple sclerosis. The sequenced sample was blood. The CDR3 DNA is TGTGCCTCGGGAGGACTGCCCTACGAGCAGTACTTC. This codes for CASGGLPYEQYF. The entire variable domain, with the rest obtained from reference TRBV7-6 and TRBJ2-7, is as follows: GAGVSQSPRYKVTKRGQDVALRCDPISGHVSLYWYRQALGQGPEFLTYFNYEAQQDKSGLPNDRFSAERPEGSISTLTIQRTEQRDSAMYRCASGGLPYEQYFGPGTRLTVT.